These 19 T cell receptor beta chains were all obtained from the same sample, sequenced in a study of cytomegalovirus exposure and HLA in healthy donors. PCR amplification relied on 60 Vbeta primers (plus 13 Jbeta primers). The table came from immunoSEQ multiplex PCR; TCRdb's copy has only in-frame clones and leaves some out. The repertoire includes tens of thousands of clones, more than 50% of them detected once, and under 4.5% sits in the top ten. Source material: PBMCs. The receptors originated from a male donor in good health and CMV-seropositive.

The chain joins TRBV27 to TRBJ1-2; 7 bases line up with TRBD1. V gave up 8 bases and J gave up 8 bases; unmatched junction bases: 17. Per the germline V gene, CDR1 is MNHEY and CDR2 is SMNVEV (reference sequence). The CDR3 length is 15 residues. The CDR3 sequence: CASAALDRVARGYTF. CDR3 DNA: TGTGCCAGCGCCGCCCTCGACAGGGTGGCTAGGGGCTACACCTTC.

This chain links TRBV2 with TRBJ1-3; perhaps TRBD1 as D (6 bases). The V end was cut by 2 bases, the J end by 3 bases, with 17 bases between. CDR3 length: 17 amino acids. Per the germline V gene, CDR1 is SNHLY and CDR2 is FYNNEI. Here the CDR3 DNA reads TGTGCCAGCAGTGAAAGAACTGGGGGCGTTGGTGGAAACACCATATATTTT. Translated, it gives CASSERTGGVGGNTIYF.

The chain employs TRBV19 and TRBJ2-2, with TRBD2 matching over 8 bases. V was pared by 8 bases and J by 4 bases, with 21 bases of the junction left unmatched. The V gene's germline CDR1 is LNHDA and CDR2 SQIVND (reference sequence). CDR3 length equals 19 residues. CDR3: CASGLGGGGSWPGTGELFF. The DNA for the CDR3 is TGTGCCAGTGGACTGGGGGGCGGGGGGTCGTGGCCTGGCACCGGGGAGCTGTTTTTT. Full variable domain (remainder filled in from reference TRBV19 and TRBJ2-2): DGGITQSPKYLFRKEGQNVTLSCEQNLNHDAMYWYRQDPGQGLRLIYYSQIVNDFQKGDIAEGYSVSREKKESFPLTVTSAQKNPTAFYLCASGLGGGGSWPGTGELFFGEGSRLTVL.

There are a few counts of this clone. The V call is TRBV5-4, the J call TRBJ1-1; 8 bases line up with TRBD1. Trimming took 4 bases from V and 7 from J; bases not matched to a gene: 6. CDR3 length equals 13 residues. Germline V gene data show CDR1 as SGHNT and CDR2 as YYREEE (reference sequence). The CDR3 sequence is CASSTTGAGEAFF. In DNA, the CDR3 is TGTGCCAGCAGCACGACAGGGGCGGGTGAAGCTTTCTTT.

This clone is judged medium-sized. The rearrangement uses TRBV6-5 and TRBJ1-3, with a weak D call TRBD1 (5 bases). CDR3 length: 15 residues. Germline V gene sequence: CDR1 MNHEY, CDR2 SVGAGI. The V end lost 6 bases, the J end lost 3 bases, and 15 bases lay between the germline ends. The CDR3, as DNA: TGTGCCAGCAGCAAACGGGGACTCCATGGAAACACCATATATTTT. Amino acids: CASSKRGLHGNTIYF.

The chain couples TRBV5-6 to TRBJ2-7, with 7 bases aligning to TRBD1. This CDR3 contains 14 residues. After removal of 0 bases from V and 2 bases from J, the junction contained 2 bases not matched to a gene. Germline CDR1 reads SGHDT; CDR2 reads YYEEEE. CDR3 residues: CASSLATGAYEQYF. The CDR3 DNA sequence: TGTGCCAGCAGCTTGGCCACAGGGGCCTACGAGCAGTACTTC.

The CDR3 DNA reads as TGTGCCAGTAGTCCCGCGGGGGACGAGCAGTACTTC. Protein sequence: CASSPAGDEQYF. The V and J genes are TRBV19 and TRBJ2-7, with 7 positions matching TRBD2. Losses at the gene ends were 5 bases for V and 5 bases for J; bases not matched to a gene: 3. CDR3 length equals 12 residues. Germline CDR1 LNHDA, CDR2 SQIVND (reference sequence).

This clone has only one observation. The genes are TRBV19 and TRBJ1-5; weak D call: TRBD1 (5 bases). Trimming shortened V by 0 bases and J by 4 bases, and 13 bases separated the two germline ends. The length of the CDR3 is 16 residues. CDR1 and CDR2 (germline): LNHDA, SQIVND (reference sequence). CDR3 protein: CASSIEGGRQNQPQHF. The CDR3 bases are TGTGCCAGTAGTATAGAGGGCGGGAGACAGAATCAGCCCCAGCATTTT. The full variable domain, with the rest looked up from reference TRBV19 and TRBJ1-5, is DGGITQSPKYLFRKEGQNVTLSCEQNLNHDAMYWYRQDPGQGLRLIYYSQIVNDFQKGDIAEGYSVSREKKESFPLTVTSAQKNPTAFYLCASSIEGGRQNQPQHFGDGTRLSIL.

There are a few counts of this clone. CDR3 DNA sequence: TGTGCCAGCAGCCTTCCGGGACTAGGGGTCAATGAGCAGTTCTTC. It yields the protein CASSLPGLGVNEQFF. The chain recombines TRBV7-3 with TRBJ2-1; TRBD2 aligns across 8 bases. The CDR3 covers 15 residues. CDR1 and CDR2 from the germline V gene are SGHTA and FQGTGA. Trimming removed 5 bases from V and 6 bases from J; junction bases left unmatched: 9.

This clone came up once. The CDR3 coding sequence is TGTGCCAGCAGGGGGGAGGCTGGCTACACCTTC. Translation: CASRGEAGYTF. The V and J genes are TRBV25-1 and TRBJ1-2; tentative D call: TRBD1 (5 bases). The V end was cut by 6 bases, the J end by 7 bases, with 9 bases between. The CDR3 runs 11 residues. Germline loops: CDR1 MGHDK, CDR2 SYGVNS.

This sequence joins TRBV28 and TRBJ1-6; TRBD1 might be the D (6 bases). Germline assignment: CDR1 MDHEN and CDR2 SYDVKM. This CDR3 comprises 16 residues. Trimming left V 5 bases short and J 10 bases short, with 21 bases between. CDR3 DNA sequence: TGTGCCAGCAGTAATATCCAACAGGGAAGAGGGTCACCCCTCCACTTT. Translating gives CASSNIQQGRGSPLHF. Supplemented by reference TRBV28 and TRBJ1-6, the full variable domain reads DVKVTQSSRYLVKRTGEKVFLECVQDMDHENMFWYRQDPGLGLRLIYFSYDVKMKEKGDIPEGYSVSREKKERFSLILESASTNQTSMYLCASSNIQQGRGSPLHFGNGTRLTVT.

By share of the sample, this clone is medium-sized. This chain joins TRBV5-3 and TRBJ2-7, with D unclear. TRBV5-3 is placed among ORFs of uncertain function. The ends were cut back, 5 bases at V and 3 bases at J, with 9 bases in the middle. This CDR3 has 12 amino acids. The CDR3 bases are TGTGCCAGAAGGCCCCTCGGCTACGAGCAGTACTTC. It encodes CARRPLGYEQYF.

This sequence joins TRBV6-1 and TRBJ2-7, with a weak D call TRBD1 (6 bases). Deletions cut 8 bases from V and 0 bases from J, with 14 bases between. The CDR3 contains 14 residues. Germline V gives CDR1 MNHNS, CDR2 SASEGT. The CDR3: CASGSGQLSYEQYF. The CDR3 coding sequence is TGTGCCAGCGGCTCAGGACAGCTCTCCTACGAGCAGTACTTC.

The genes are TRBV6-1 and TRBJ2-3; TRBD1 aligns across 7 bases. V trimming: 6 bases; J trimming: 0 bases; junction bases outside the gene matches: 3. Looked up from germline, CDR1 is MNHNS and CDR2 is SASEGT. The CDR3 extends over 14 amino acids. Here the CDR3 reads CASRHRGSTDTQYF. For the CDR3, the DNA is TGTGCCAGCAGGCACAGGGGTAGCACAGATACGCAGTATTTT.

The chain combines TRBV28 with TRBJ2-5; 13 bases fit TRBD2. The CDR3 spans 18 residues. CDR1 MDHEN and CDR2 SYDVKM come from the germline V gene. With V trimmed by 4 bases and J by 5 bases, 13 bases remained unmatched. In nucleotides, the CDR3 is TGTGCCAGCAGTTCCTCGACCCTCGGACTAGCGGGGGCGGAGACCCAGTACTTC. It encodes CASSSSTLGLAGAETQYF.

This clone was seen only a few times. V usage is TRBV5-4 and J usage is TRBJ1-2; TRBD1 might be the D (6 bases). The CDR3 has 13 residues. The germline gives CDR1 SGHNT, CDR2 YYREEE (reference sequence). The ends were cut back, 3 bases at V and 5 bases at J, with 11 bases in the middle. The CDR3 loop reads CASSSTGPYGYTF. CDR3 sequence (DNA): TGTGCCAGCAGCTCGACAGGCCCATATGGCTACACCTTC.

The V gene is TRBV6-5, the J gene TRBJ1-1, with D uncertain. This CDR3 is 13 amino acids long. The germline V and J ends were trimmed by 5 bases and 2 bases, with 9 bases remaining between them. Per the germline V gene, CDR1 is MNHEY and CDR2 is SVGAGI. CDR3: CASSPRKNTEAFF. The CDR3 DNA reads TGTGCCAGCAGTCCTAGAAAAAACACTGAAGCTTTCTTT.

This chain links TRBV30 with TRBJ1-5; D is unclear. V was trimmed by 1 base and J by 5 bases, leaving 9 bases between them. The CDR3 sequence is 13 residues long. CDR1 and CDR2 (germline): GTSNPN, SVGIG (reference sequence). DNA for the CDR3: TGTGCCTGGAGTGAGGAGAGGGATCAGCCCCAGCATTTT. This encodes CAWSEERDQPQHF.

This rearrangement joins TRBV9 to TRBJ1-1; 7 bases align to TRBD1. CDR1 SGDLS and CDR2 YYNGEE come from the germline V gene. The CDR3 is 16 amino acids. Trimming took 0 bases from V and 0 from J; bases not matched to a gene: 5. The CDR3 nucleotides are TGTGCCAGCAGCGTAGGGGGACAGTCCATGAACACTGAAGCTTTCTTT. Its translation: CASSVGGQSMNTEAFF.